The 14 T cell receptor beta chains given below trace back to one sample, sequenced in a study of molecular identifiers for immune sequencing clone quantification. TCRdb ran MiXCR on the PCR reads and lists one entry per CDR3 protein. The sample records about 640,000 distinct CDR3 sequences, less than 20% being singletons. The sequenced material came from naive CD8+ T cells from blood, with Jurkat cell RNA spiked in. Subset meaning: FACS-sorted CD8+CD4-CCR7+CD45RA+ naive T cells. These receptors came from a human donor in good health. Some libraries in this study had Jurkat cell RNA spiked in.

This clonotype was observed many times. The chain links TRBV19 to TRBJ1-1; 11 bases match TRBD1. In germline, CDR1 is LNHDA, CDR2 SQIVND (reference sequence). The CDR3 loop spans 15 amino acids. V was pared by 3 bases and J by 1 base, with 1 base of the junction left unmatched. The CDR3 here is CASSIGTGGNTEAFF. CDR3 DNA sequence: TGTGCCAGTAGTATTGGGACAGGGGGGAACACTGAAGCTTTCTTT.

Many counts were recorded for this clonotype. This chain links TRBV18 with TRBJ2-5, with D perhaps matching TRBD1 (5 bases). V lost 3 bases and J 4 bases, leaving 9 bases between the germline ends. The CDR3 spans 13 residues. Germline lookup yields CDR1 KGHSH and CDR2 LQKENI. The CDR3: CASSPWTTETQYF. The DNA of the CDR3 is TGTGCCAGCTCACCTTGGACAACAGAGACCCAGTACTTC.

Comment on this clonotype: A much larger clonotype is one base distant, so this may be a read error. The genes are TRBV7-3 and TRBJ2-7; perhaps TRBD1 as D (5 bases). Trimming left V 2 bases short and J 6 bases short, with 11 bases between. CDR3 length: 13 residues. CDR1 and CDR2 from the germline V gene are SGHTA and FQGTGA. The CDR3 DNA follows: TGTGCCAGCAGCTTAGCGATGGGGCGCGAGCAGTACTTC. This encodes CASSLAMGREQYF.

The V call is TRBV7-9, the J call TRBJ1-6; the D gene is possibly TRBD1 (6 bases). Trimming removed 5 bases at V and 0 bases at J, with 20 bases between. Germline CDR1 SEHNR, CDR2 FQNEAQ (reference sequence). The CDR3 runs 19 residues. DNA of the CDR3: TGTGCCAGCAGCCCCGCTAGGGGGGAAATTGACTCCTATAATTCACCCCTCCACTTT. Translating gives CASSPARGEIDSYNSPLHF.

The sample holds a few counts of this clonotype. This chain links TRBV7-2 with TRBJ2-3; a possible D gene is TRBD2 (6 bases). The V gene's germline CDR1 is SGHTA and CDR2 FQGNSA. Trimming took off 4 bases at V and 2 bases at J, with 13 bases between the two ends. CDR3 length: 15 amino acids. The chain's CDR3 is CASSWSGGNTDTQYF. Here the CDR3 DNA reads TGTGCCAGCAGCTGGAGTGGCGGGAACACAGATACGCAGTATTTT.

The sample holds many counts of this clonotype. The chain links TRBV2 to TRBJ2-5, with TRBD1 identical over 9 bases. CDR3 length: 14 amino acids. The junction had 3 bases not matched to a gene; V was cut back by 2 bases and J by 5 bases. Germline CDR1 is SNHLY and CDR2 is FYNNEI. CDR3 DNA sequence: TGTGCCAGCAGTGAAACAGGGGGCGGCGAGACCCAGTACTTC. Translated, it gives CASSETGGGETQYF. The whole variable domain, remainder taken from reference TRBV2 and TRBJ2-5, is EPEVTQTPSHQVTQMGQEVILRCVPISNHLYFYWYRQILGQKVEFLVSFYNNEISEKSEIFDDQFSVERPDGSNFTLKIRSTKLEDSAMYFCASSETGGGETQYFGPGTRLLVL.

The chain employs TRBV7-2 and TRBJ2-4, with no clear D. CDR1 and CDR2 (germline): SGHTA, FQGNSA. V lost 5 bases and J 2 bases, leaving 16 bases between the germline ends. The CDR3 runs to 16 residues. The chain's CDR3 is CASSPGGRFSKNIQYF. CDR3 in DNA: TGTGCCAGCAGCCCTGGCGGCAGGTTCTCCAAAAACATTCAGTACTTC.

This clonotype was seen ten or more times. This rearrangement joins TRBV28 to TRBJ2-3, with 12 bases aligning to TRBD2. The length of the CDR3 is 18 residues. V trimming: 7 bases; J trimming: 0 bases; junction bases outside the gene matches: 11. Germline V CDR1 and CDR2: MDHEN, SYDVKM. Here the CDR3 DNA reads TGTGCCAGCAATACCCAAACACTAGCGGGAGGAAGCACAGATACGCAGTATTTT. Amino acids: CASNTQTLAGGSTDTQYF.

This clonotype was seen a handful of times. The CDR3 DNA reads as TGTGCCAGCAGTCCAATCCCTACACCGAACACCGGGGAGCTGTTTTTT. Translating gives CASSPIPTPNTGELFF. V usage is TRBV7-3 and J usage is TRBJ2-2; D gene ambiguous. This CDR3 spans 16 amino acids. Trimming removed 6 bases from V and 0 bases from J, with 14 bases in between. Germline CDR1 reads SGHTA; CDR2 reads FQGTGA.

The CDR3 here is CASSTAGRGGTGELFF. CDR3 bases: TGTGCCAGCAGCACAGCGGGCAGGGGAGGCACCGGGGAGCTGTTTTTT. The V gene is TRBV9, the J gene TRBJ2-2; the D gene could be TRBD1 or TRBD2 (6 bases each). Deletions cut 4 bases from V and 4 bases from J, with 17 bases between. Germline V gene sequence: CDR1 SGDLS, CDR2 YYNGEE. The CDR3 runs 16 residues.

This clonotype came up many times. The V gene is TRBV10-3, the J gene TRBJ1-5, with no clear D. V was shortened by 9 bases and J by 7 bases, with 10 bases between the two germline ends. CDR3 length: 11 amino acids. Germline CDR1 and CDR2: ENHRY and SYGVKD. CDR3 coding DNA: TGTGCCATGCCCTTAGGACAGCCCCAGCATTTT. Translation: CAMPLGQPQHF.

Concerning this clonotype itself: A much larger clone is a single base away; this may be a read error. J is TRBJ2-4 and V is TRBV7-9; D tentatively reads TRBD1 or TRBD2 (5 bases each). The germline gives CDR1 SEHNR, CDR2 FQNEAQ (reference sequence). The CDR3 extends over 19 amino acids. The CDR3 spells CASGLKRDQDILAKNIQYF. CDR3 nucleotide sequence: TGTGCCAGCGGCTTAAAACGGGATCAGGACATCCTAGCCAAAAACATTCAGTACTTC.

This clonotype was counted many times. The chain's CDR3 is CASSLETGFNEKLFF. The CDR3 nucleotides read TGCGCCAGCAGCTTGGAGACAGGGTTTAATGAAAAACTGTTTTTT. This chain links TRBV5-1 with TRBJ1-4, with TRBD1 identical over 7 bases. The CDR3 spans 15 residues. Germline values: CDR1 SGHRS, CDR2 YFSETQ. V dropped 0 bases and J dropped 4; count of bases not matched to a gene: 3.

The sample holds many counts of this clonotype. The V call is TRBV15, the J call TRBJ2-3; D tentatively reads TRBD1 or TRBD2 (5 bases each). CDR3 length: 17 amino acids. Germline V lookup: CDR1 LNHNV, CDR2 YYDKDF (reference sequence). Trimming cost V 0 bases and J 4 bases, with 17 bases left between them. The CDR3 coding sequence is TGTGCCACCAGCAGAGACGAGGGGATGATTCTGTCAGATACGCAGTATTTT. It yields the protein CATSRDEGMILSDTQYF.